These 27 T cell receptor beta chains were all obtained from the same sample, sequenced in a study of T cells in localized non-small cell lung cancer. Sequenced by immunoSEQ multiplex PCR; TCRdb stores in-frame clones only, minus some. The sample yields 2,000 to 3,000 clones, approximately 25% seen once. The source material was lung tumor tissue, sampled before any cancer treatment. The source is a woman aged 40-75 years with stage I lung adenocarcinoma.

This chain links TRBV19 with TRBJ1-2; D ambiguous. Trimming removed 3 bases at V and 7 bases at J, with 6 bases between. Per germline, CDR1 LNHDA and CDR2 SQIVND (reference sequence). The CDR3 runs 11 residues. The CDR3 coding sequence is TGTGCCAGTAGTATGGAAGGTGGCTACACCTTC. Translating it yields CASSMEGGYTF.

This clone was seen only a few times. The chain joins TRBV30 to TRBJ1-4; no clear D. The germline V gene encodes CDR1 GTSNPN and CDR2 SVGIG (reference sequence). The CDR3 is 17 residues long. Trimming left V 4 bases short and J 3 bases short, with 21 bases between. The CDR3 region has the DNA TGTGCCTGGAAAGAACGGCTAATGAAATCGGCTAATGAAAAACTGTTTTTT. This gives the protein CAWKERLMKSANEKLFF.

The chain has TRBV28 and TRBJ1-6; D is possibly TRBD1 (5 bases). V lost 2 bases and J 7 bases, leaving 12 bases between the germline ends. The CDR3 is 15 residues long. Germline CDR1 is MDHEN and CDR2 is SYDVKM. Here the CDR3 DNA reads TGTGCCAGCAGTTTAAGGGACTCCCGGAATTCACCCCTCCACTTT. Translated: CASSLRDSRNSPLHF. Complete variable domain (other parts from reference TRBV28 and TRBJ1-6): DVKVTQSSRYLVKRTGEKVFLECVQDMDHENMFWYRQDPGLGLRLIYFSYDVKMKEKGDIPEGYSVSREKKERFSLILESASTNQTSMYLCASSLRDSRNSPLHFGNGTRLTVT.

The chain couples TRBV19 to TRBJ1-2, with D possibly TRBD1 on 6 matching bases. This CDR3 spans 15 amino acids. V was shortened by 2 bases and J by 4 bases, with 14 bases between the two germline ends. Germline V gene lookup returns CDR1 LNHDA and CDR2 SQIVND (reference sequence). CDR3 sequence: CASSILQGGSYGYTF. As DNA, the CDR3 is TGTGCCAGTAGTATACTACAGGGAGGATCCTATGGCTACACCTTC.

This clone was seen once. Here the CDR3 reads CASSGSYNEQFF. CDR3 coding DNA: TGCGCCAGCAGTGGGTCCTACAATGAGCAGTTCTTC. The V and J genes are TRBV10-2 and TRBJ2-1; D gene unclear. The CDR3 extends over 12 amino acids. Trimming took off 4 bases at V and 1 base at J, with 2 bases between the two ends. Germline V gene lookup returns CDR1 WSHSY and CDR2 SAAADI.

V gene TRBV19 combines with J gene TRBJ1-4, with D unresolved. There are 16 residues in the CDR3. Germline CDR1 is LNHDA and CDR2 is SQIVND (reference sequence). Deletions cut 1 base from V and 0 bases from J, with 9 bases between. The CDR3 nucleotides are TGTGCCAGTAGTATAGGGGCAGTTGCAACTAATGAAAAACTGTTTTTT. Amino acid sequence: CASSIGAVATNEKLFF.

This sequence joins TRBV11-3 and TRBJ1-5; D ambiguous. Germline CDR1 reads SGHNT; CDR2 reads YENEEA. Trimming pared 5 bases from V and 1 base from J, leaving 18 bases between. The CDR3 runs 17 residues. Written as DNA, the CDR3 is TGTGCCAGCAGCCCCGAGGGAGGAGGTGAAAGCAATCAGCCCCAGCATTTT. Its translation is CASSPEGGGESNQPQHF. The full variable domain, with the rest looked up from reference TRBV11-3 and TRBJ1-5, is EAGVVQSPRYKIIEKKQPVAFWCNPISGHNTLYWYLQNLGQGPELLIRYENEEAVDDSQLPKDRFSAERLKGVDSTLKIQPAELGDSAVYLCASSPEGGGESNQPQHFGDGTRLSIL.

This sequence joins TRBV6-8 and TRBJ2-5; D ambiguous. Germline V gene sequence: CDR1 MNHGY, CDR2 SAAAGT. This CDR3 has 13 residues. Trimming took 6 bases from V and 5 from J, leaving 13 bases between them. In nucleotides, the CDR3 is TGTGCCAGCAGCACATTCTCTCGGGAGACCCAGTACTTC. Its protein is CASSTFSRETQYF.

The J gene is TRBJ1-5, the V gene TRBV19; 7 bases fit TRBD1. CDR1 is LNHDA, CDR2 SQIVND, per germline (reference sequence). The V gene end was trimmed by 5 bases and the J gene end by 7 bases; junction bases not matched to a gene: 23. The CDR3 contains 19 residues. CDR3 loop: CASSQHPSITGESGQPQHF. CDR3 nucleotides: TGTGCCAGTAGTCAACACCCTTCAATTACAGGGGAGAGTGGACAGCCCCAGCATTTT.

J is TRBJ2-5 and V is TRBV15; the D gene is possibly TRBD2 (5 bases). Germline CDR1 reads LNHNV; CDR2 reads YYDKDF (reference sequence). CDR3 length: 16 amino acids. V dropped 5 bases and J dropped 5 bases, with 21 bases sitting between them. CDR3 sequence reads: CATSPDGVEVGETQYF. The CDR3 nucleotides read TGTGCCACCAGCCCAGACGGGGTAGAGGTTGGTGAGACCCAGTACTTC.

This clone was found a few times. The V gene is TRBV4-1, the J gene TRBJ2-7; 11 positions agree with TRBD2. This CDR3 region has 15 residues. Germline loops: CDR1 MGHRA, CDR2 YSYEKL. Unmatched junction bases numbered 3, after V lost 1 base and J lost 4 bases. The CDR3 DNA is TGCGCCAGCAGCCAAGCCGGGACTAGCGGATACGAGCAGTACTTC. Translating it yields CASSQAGTSGYEQYF.

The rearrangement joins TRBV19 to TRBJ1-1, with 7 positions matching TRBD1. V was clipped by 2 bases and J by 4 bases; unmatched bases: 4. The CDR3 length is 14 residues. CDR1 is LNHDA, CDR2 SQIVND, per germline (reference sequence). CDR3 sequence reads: CASSITGVGTEAFF. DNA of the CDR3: TGTGCCAGTAGTATAACAGGGGTGGGCACTGAAGCTTTCTTT.

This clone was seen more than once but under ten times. Here the CDR3 reads CASSSTVLNEQFF. CDR3 sequence (DNA): TGTGCCAGCAGTTCCACGGTCCTCAATGAGCAGTTCTTC. The genes are TRBV6-8 and TRBJ2-1, with D uncertain. Germline CDR1 MNHGY, CDR2 SAAAGT. The CDR3 spans 13 residues. The germline V and J ends were trimmed by 4 bases and 6 bases, with 10 bases remaining between them.

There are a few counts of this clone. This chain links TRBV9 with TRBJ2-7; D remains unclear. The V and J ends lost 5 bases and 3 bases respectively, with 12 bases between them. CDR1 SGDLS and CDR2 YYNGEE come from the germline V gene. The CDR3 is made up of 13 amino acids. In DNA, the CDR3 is TGTGCCAGCAGTTTGGCAGTCTTCTACGAGCAGTACTTC. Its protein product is CASSLAVFYEQYF.

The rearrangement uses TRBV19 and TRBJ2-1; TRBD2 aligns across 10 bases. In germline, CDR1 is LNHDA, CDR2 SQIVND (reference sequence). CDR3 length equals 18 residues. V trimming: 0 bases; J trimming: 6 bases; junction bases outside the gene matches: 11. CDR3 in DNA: TGTGCCAGTAGTATAGATCTATTCGGCAGCGGGGGGGCCAATGAGCAGTTCTTC. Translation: CASSIDLFGSGGANEQFF. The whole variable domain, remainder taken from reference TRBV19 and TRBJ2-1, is DGGITQSPKYLFRKEGQNVTLSCEQNLNHDAMYWYRQDPGQGLRLIYYSQIVNDFQKGDIAEGYSVSREKKESFPLTVTSAQKNPTAFYLCASSIDLFGSGGANEQFFGPGTRLTVL.

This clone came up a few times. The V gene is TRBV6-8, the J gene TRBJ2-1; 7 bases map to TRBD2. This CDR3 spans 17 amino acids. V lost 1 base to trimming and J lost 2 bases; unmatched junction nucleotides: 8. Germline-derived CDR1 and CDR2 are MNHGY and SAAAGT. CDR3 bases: TGTGCCAGCAGTTACTACTTTGGAAGCGGGGCCTACAATGAGCAGTTCTTC. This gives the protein CASSYYFGSGAYNEQFF.

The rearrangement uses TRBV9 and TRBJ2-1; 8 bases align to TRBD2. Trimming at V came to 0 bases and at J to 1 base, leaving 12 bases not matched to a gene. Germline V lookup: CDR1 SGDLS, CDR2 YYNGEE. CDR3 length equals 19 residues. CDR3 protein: CASSVGPFGRAGSYNEQFF. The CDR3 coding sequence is TGTGCCAGCAGCGTAGGCCCTTTCGGGAGGGCCGGGTCCTACAATGAGCAGTTCTTC.

The DNA of the CDR3 is TGTGCCATCAGTGAGCGGGACAGGGGGCAGTTCTTC. This sequence encodes CAISERDRGQFF. This rearrangement joins TRBV10-3 to TRBJ2-1; 10 nucleotides line up with TRBD1. Per the germline V gene, CDR1 is ENHRY and CDR2 is SYGVKD. J was trimmed by 12 bases and V by 2 bases; bases with no gene match: 1. This CDR3 region has 12 residues.

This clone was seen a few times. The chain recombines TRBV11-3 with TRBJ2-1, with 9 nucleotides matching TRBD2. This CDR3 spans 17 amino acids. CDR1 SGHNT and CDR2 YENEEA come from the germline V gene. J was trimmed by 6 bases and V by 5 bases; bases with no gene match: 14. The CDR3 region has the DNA TGTGCCAGCAGCCCCCCCACGGCGGCTAGCGGGGCCAATGAGCAGTTCTTC. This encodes CASSPPTAASGANEQFF.

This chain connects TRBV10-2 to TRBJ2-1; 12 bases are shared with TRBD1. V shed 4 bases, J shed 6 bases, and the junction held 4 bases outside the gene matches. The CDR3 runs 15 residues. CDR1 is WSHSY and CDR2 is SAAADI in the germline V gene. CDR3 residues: CASSAPGQGANEQFF. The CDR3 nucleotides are TGCGCCAGCAGTGCACCGGGACAGGGGGCCAATGAGCAGTTCTTC.

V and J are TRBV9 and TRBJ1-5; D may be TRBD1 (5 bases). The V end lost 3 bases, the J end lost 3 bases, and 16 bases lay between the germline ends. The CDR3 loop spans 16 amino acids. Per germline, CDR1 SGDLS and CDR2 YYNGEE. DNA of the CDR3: TGTGCCAGCAGCGCGGGGGATTTTCGAGACAATCAGCCCCAGCATTTT. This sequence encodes CASSAGDFRDNQPQHF.

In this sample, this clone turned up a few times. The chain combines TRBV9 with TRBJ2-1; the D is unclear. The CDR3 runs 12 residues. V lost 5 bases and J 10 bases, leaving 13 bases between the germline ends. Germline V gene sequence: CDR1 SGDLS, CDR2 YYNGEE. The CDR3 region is CASSGMGLEQFF. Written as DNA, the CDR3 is TGTGCCAGCAGTGGAATGGGGTTGGAGCAGTTCTTC.

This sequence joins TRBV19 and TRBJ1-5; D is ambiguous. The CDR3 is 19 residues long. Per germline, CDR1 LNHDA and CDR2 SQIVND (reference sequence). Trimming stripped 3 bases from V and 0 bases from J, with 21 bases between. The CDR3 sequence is CASSIIEGLRDYSNQPQHF. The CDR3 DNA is TGTGCCAGTAGTATCATAGAGGGCTTAAGGGATTATAGCAATCAGCCCCAGCATTTT.

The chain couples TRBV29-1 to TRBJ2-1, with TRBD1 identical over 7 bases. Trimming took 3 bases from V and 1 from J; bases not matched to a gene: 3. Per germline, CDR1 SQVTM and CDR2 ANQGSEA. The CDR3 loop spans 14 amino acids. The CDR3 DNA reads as TGCAGCGTTGACCGGGACAGATCCTACAATGAGCAGTTCTTC. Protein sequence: CSVDRDRSYNEQFF.

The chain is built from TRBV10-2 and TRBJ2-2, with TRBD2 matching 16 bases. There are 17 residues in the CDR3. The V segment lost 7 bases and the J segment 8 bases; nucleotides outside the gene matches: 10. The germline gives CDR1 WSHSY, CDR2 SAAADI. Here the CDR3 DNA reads TGCGCCAGCACCAGCGGGACTAGCGGGGGGGCAGGTGGGGAGCTGTTTTTT. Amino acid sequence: CASTSGTSGGAGGELFF.

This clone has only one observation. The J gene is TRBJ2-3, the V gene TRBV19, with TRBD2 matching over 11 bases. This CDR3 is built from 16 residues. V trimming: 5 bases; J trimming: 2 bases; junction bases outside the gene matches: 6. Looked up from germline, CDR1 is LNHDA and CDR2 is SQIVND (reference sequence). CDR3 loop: CASSELAGALTDTQYF. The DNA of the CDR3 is TGTGCCAGTAGTGAACTAGCGGGGGCTCTCACAGATACGCAGTATTTT. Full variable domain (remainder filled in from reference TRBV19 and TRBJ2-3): DGGITQSPKYLFRKEGQNVTLSCEQNLNHDAMYWYRQDPGQGLRLIYYSQIVNDFQKGDIAEGYSVSREKKESFPLTVTSAQKNPTAFYLCASSELAGALTDTQYFGPGTRLTVL.

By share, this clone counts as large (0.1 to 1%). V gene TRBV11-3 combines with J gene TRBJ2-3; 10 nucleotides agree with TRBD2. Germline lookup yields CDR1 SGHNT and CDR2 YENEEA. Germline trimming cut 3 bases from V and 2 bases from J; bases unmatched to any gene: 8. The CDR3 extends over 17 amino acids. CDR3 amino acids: CASSLAKLAGTTDTQYF. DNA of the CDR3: TGTGCCAGCAGCTTGGCGAAACTAGCGGGAACCACAGATACGCAGTATTTT.